This TCR beta chain was sequenced in a study of shared clonotypes between healthy human individuals. Germline trimming cut 7 bases from V and 3 bases from J; bases unmatched to any gene: 5. The CDR3 has 13 residues. CDR1 SNHLY and CDR2 FYNNEI come from the germline V gene. Here immunoSEQ multiplex PCR was the method, and the copy in TCRdb shows in-frame clones only, minus some. Here the sample spans roughly 500,000 clones, roughly 95% being singletons. This receptor was taken from a young woman in good health. The rearrangement uses TRBV2 and TRBJ2-5, with TRBD1 matching 7 bases. What was sequenced was naive CD4+ T cells sorted from blood. As to subset: CD45RA+ positively selected. This CDR3 reads CASTKTGKETQYF. The CDR3 nucleotides are TGTGCCAGCACTAAGACAGGGAAAGAGACCCAGTACTTC.